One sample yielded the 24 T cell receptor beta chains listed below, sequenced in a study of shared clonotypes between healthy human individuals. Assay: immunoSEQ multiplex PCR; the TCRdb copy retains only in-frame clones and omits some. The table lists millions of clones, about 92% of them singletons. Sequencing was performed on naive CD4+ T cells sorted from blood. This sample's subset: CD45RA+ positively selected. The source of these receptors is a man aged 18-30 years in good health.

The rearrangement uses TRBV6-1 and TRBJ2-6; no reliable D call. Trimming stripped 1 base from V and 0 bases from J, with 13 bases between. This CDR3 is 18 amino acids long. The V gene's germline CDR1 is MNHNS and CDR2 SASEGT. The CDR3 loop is CASSEVGIIFSGANVLTF. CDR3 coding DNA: TGTGCCAGCAGTGAAGTAGGGATCATTTTCTCTGGGGCCAACGTCCTGACTTTC.

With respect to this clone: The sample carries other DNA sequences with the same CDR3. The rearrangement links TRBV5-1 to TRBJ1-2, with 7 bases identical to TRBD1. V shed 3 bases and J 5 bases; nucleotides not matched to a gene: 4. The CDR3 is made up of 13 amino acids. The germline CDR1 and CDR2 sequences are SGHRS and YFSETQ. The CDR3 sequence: CASSSTGNYGYTF. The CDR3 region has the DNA TGCGCCAGCAGCTCGACAGGGAATTATGGCTACACCTTC.

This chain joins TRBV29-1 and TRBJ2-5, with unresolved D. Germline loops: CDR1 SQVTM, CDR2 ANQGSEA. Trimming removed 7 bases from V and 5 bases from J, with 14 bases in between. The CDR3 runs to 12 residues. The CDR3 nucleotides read TGCAGCGCCCGTCGCTATTCCGAGACCCAGTACTTC. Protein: CSARRYSETQYF.

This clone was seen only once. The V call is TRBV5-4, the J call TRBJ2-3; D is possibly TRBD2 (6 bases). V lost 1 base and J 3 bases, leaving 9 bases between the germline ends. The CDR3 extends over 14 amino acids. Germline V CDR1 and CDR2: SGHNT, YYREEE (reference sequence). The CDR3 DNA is TGTGCCAGCAGCTTGACGGGAGTTACAGATACGCAGTATTTT. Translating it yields CASSLTGVTDTQYF.

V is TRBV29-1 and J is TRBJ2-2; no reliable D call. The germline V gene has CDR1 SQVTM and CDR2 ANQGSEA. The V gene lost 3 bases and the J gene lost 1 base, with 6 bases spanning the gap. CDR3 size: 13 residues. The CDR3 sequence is CSVDSGNTGELFF. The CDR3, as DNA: TGCAGCGTTGATTCCGGGAACACCGGGGAGCTGTTTTTT.

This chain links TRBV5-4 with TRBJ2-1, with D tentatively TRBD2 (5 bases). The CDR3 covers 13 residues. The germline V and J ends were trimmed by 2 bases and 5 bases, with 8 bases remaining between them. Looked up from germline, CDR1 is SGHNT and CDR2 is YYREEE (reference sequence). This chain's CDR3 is CASSFSSHNEQFF. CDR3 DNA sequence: TGTGCCAGCAGCTTTTCTAGCCACAATGAGCAGTTCTTC.

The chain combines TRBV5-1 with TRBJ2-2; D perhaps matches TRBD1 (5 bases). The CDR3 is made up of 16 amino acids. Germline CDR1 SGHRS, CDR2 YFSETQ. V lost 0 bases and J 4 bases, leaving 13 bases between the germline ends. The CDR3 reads CASSLASREGTGELFF. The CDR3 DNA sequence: TGCGCCAGCAGCTTGGCCAGCAGGGAAGGCACCGGGGAGCTGTTTTTT.

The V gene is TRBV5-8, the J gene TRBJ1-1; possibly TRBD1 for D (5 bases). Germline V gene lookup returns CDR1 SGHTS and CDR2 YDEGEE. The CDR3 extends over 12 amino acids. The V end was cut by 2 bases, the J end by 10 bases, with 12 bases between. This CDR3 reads CASSFNRPAAFF. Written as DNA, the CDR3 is TGTGCCAGCAGCTTTAACAGGCCGGCAGCTTTCTTT.

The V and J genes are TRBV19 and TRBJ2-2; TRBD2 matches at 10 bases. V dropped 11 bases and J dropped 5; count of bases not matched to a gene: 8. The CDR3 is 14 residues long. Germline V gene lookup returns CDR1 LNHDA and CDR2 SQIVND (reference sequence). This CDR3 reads CAGASGSGTGELFF. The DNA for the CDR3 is TGTGCCGGGGCTAGCGGGAGTGGGACCGGGGAGCTGTTTTTT.

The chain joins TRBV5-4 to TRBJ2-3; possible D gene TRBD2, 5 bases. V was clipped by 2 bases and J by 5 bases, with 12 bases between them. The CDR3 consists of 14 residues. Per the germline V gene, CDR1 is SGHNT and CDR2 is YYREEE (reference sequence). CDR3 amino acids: CASSFPGREDTQYF. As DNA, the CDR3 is TGTGCCAGCAGCTTTCCGGGAAGGGAAGATACGCAGTATTTT.

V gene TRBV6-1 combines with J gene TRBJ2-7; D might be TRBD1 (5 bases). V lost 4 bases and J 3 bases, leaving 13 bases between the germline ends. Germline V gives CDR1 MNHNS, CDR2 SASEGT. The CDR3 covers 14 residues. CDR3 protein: CASSGQSPIYEQYF. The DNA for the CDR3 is TGTGCCAGCAGTGGACAGAGTCCTATCTACGAGCAGTACTTC.

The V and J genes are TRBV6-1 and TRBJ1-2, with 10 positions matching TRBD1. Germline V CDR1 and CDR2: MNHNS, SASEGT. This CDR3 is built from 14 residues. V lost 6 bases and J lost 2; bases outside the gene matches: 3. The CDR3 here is CASRDRGPNYGYTF. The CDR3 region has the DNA TGTGCCAGCAGAGACAGGGGGCCGAACTATGGCTACACCTTC.

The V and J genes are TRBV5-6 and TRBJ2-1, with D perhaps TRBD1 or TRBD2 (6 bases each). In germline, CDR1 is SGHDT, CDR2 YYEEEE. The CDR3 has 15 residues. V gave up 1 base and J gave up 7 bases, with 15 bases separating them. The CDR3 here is CASSLFGGHGNEQFF. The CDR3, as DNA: TGTGCCAGCAGCTTGTTTGGGGGGCATGGGAATGAGCAGTTCTTC.

The DNA for the CDR3 is TGCGCCAGCAGCCAAGACGTCAGGGGAGCTCGCAATTCACCCCTCCACTTT. Its protein product is CASSQDVRGARNSPLHF. V usage is TRBV4-3 and J usage is TRBJ1-6; TRBD1 might be the D (6 bases). The CDR3 has 17 residues. The V and J ends lost 0 bases and 7 bases respectively, with 16 bases between them. Germline values: CDR1 LGHNA, CDR2 YSLEER.

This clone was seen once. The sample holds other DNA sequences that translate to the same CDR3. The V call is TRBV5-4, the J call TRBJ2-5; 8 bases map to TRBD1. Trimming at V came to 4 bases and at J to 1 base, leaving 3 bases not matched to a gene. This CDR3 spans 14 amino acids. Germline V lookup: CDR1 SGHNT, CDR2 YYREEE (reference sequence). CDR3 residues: CASSLDRGQETQYF. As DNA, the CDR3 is TGTGCCAGCAGCCTCGACAGGGGCCAAGAGACCCAGTACTTC.

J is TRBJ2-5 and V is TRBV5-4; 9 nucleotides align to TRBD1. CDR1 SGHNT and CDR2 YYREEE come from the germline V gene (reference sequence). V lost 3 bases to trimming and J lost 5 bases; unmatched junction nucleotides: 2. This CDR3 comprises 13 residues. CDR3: CASSSQGAETQYF. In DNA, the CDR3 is TGTGCCAGCAGCTCACAGGGGGCCGAGACCCAGTACTTC.

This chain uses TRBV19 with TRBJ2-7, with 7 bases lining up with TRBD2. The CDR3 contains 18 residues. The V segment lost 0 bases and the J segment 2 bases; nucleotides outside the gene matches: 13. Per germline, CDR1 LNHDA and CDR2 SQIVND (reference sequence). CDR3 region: CASSIDIYTRGGTYEQYF. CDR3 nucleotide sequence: TGTGCCAGTAGTATAGATATCTACACGCGCGGGGGTACCTACGAGCAGTACTTC. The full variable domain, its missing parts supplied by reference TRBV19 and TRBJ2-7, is DGGITQSPKYLFRKEGQNVTLSCEQNLNHDAMYWYRQDPGQGLRLIYYSQIVNDFQKGDIAEGYSVSREKKESFPLTVTSAQKNPTAFYLCASSIDIYTRGGTYEQYFGPGTRLTVT.

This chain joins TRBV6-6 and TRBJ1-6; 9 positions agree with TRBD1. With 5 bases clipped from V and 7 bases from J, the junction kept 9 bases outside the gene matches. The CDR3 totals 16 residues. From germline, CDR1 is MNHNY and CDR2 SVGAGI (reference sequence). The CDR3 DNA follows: TGTGCCAGCAGTCTCAAAGGACAGGGGTCGAATTCACCCCTCCACTTT. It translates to CASSLKGQGSNSPLHF.

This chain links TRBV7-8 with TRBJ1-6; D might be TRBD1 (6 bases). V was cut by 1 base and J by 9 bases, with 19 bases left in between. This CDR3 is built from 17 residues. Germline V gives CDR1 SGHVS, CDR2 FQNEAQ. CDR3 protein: CASSLEGIGTRLSPLHF. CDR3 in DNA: TGTGCCAGCAGCTTAGAGGGGATAGGGACAAGGCTTTCACCCCTCCACTTT.

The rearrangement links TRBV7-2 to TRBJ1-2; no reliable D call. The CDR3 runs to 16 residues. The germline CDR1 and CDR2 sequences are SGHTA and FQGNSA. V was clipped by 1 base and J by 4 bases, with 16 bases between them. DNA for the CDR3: TGTGCCAGCAGCTTAGAGGCGGGGTCCAGGAGCTATGGCTACACCTTC. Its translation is CASSLEAGSRSYGYTF.

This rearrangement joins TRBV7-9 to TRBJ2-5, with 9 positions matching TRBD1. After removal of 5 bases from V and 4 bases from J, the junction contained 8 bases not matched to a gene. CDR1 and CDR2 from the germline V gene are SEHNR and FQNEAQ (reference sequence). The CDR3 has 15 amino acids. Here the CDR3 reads CASSHRGRLGETQYF. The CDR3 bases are TGTGCCAGCAGCCACAGGGGGCGTTTGGGAGAGACCCAGTACTTC. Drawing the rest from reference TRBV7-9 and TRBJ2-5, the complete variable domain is DTGVSQNPRHKITKRGQNVTFRCDPISEHNRLYWYRQTLGQGPEFLTYFQNEAQLEKSRLLSDRFSAERPKGSFSTLEIQRTEQGDSAMYLCASSHRGRLGETQYFGPGTRLLVL.

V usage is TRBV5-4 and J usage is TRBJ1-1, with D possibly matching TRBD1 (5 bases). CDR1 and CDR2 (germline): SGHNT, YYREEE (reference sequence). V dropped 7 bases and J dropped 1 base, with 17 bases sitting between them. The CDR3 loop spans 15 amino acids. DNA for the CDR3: TGTGCCAGCGGCCTCGTGGACAAGACGAACACTGAAGCTTTCTTT. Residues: CASGLVDKTNTEAFF.

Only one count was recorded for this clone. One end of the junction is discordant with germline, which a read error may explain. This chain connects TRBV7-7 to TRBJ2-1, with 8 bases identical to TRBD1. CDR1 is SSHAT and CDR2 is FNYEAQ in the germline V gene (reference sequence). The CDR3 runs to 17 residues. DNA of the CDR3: TGTGCTAGCAGCCGAGGGCTTGGGTCAGGGGGCATCAATGAGCAGTTCTTC. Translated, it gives CASSRGLGSGGINEQFF.

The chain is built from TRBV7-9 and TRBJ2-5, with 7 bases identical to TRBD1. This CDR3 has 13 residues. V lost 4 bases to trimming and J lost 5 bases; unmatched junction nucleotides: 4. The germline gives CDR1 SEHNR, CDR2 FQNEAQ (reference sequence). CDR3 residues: CASSSTGLETQYF. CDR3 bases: TGTGCCAGCAGCTCGACAGGGTTGGAGACCCAGTACTTC.